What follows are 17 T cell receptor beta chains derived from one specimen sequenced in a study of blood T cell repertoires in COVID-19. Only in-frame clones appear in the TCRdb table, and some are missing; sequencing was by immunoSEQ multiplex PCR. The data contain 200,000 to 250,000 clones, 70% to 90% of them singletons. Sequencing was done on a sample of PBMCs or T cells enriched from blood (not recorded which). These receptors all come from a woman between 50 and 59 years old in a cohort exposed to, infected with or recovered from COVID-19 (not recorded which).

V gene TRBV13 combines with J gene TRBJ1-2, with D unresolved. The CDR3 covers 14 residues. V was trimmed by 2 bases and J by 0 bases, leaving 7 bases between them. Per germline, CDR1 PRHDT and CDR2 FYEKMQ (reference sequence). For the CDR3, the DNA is TGTGCCAGCAGCTTATCCGGAGCTAACTATGGCTACACCTTC. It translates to CASSLSGANYGYTF. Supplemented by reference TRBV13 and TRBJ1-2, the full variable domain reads AAGVIQSPRHLIKEKRETATLKCYPIPRHDTVYWYQQGPGQDPQFLISFYEKMQSDKGSIPDRFSAQQFSDYHSELNMSSLELGDSALYFCASSLSGANYGYTFGSGTRLTVV.

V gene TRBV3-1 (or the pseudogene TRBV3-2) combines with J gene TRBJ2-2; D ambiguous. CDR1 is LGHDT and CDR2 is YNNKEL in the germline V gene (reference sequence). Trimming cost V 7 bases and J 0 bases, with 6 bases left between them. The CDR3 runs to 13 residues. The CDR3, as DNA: TGTGCCAGCATCACAGCGAACACCGGGGAGCTGTTTTTT. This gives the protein CASITANTGELFF.

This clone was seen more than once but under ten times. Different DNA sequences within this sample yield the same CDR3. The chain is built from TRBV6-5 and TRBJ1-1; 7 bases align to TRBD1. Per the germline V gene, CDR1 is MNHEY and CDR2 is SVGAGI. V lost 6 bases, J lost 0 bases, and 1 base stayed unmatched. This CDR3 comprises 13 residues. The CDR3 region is CASRGQMNTEAFF. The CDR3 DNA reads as TGTGCCAGCAGGGGACAGATGAACACTGAAGCTTTCTTT.

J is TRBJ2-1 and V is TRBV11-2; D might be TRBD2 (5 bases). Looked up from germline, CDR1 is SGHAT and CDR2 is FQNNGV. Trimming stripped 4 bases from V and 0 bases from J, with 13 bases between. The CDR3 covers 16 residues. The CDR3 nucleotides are TGTGCCAGCAGCTCGACTATCCGACCCTCCTACAATGAGCAGTTCTTC. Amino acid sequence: CASSSTIRPSYNEQFF.

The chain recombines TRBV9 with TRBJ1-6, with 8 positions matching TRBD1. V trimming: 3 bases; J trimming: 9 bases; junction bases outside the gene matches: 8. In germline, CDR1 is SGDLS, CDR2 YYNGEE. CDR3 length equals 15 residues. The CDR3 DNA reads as TGTGCCAGCAGCGGAAGACAGGGGTTAGGTTCACCCCTCCACTTT. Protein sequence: CASSGRQGLGSPLHF.

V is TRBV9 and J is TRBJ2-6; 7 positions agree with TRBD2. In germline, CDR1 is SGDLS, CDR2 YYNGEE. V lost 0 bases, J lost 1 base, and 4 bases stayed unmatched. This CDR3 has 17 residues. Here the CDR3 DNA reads TGTGCCAGCAGCGTAGCTTGGGGAGGGTCTGGGGCCAACGTCCTGACTTTC. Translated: CASSVAWGGSGANVLTF.

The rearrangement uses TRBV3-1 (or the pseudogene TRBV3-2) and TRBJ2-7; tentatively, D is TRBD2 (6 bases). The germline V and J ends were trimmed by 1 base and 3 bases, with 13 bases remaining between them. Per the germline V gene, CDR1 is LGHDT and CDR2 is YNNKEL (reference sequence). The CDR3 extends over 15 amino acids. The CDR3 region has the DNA TGTGCCAGCAGCCAAGCGAAGGACTATGGCTACGAGCAGTACTTC. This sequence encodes CASSQAKDYGYEQYF.

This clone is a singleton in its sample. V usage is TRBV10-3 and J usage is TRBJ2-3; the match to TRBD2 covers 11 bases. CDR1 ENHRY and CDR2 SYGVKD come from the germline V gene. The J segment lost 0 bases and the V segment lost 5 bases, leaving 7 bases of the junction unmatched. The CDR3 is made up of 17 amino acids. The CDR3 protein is CAISLAGGKTSTDTQYF. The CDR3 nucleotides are TGTGCCATCAGTCTAGCGGGGGGAAAAACTAGCACAGATACGCAGTATTTT.

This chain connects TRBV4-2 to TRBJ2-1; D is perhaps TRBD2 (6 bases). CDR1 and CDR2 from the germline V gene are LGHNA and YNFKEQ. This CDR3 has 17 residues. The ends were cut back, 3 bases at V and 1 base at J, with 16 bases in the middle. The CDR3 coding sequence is TGTGCCAGCAGCCAGAACTTACGGGGGTTGTCCTACAATGAGCAGTTCTTC. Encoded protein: CASSQNLRGLSYNEQFF.

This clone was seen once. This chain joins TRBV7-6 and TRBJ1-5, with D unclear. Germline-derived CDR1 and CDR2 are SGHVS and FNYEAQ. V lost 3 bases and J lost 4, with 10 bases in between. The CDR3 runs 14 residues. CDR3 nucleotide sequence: TGTGCCAGCAGCTTGGACTGGCAAAATCAGCCCCAGCATTTT. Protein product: CASSLDWQNQPQHF.

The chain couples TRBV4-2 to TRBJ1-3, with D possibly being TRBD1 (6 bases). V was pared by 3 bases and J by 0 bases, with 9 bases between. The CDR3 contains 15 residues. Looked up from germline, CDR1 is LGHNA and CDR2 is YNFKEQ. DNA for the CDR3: TGTGCCAGCAGCCAGGGACACAGCTCTGGAAACACCATATATTTT. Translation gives CASSQGHSSGNTIYF.

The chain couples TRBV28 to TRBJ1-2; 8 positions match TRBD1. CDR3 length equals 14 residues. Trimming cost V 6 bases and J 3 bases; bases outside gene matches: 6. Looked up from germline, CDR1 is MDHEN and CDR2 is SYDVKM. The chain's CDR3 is CASRTRQGYYGYTF. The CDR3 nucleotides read TGTGCCAGCAGAACAAGACAGGGGTACTATGGCTACACCTTC.

The CDR3 region has the DNA TGTGCCAGCAGCCAAGGTTACGGGAATGAGCAGTTCTTC. Translation gives CASSQGYGNEQFF. V usage is TRBV4-2 and J usage is TRBJ2-1, with D hard to call. CDR1 and CDR2 from the germline V gene are LGHNA and YNFKEQ. The V end was cut by 1 base, the J end by 7 bases, with 8 bases between. There are 13 residues in the CDR3.

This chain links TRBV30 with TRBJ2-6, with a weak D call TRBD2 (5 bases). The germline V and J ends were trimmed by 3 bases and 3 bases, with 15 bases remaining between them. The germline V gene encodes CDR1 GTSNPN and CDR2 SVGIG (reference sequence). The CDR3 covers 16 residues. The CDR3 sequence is CAWRAGGFFGANVLTF. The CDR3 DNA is TGTGCCTGGAGGGCAGGAGGATTCTTTGGGGCCAACGTCCTGACTTTC.

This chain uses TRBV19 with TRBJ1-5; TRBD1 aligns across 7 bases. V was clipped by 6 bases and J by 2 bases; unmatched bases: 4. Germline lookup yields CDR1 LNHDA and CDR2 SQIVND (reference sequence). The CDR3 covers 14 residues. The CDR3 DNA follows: TGTGCCAGTAGCATCCAGGGGGGCAATCAGCCCCAGCATTTT. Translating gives CASSIQGGNQPQHF.

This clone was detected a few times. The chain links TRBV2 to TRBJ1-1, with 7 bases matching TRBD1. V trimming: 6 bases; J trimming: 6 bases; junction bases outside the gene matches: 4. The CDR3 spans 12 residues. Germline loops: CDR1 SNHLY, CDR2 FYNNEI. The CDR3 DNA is TGTGCCAGCAGCGAAACAGGGGCTGAAGCTTTCTTT. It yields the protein CASSETGAEAFF.

The CDR3 nucleotides are TGTGCCAGCAGCCCGGGACAGGGAATTAGCGAGCAGTACTTC. Translation: CASSPGQGISEQYF. The chain joins TRBV7-2 to TRBJ2-7; 9 nucleotides line up with TRBD1. The trim removed 5 bases at V and 6 bases at J, leaving 8 bases unmatched. Germline V gives CDR1 SGHTA, CDR2 FQGNSA. CDR3 length: 14 amino acids.